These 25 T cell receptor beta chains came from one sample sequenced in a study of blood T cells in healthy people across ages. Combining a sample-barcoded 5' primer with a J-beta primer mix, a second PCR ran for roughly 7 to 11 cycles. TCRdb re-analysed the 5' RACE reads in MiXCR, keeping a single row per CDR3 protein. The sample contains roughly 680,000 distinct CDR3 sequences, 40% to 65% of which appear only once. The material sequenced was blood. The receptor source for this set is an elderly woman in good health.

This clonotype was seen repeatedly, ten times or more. The CDR3 sequence: CSVGGTWGYTF. The DNA of the CDR3 is TGCAGCGTTGGGGGAACTTGGGGCTACACCTTC. The gene calls are TRBV29-1 and TRBJ1-2; D unclear. The CDR3 is made up of 11 amino acids. Trimming pared 4 bases from V and 8 bases from J, leaving 11 bases between. Germline-derived CDR1 and CDR2 are SQVTM and ANQGSEA. The complete variable domain, with remaining parts taken from reference TRBV29-1 and TRBJ1-2, reads SAVISQKPSRDICQRGTSLTIQCQVDSQVTMMFWYRQQPGQSLTLIATANQGSEATYESGFVIDKFPISRPNLTFSTLTVSNMSPEDSSIYLCSVGGTWGYTFGSGTRLTVV.

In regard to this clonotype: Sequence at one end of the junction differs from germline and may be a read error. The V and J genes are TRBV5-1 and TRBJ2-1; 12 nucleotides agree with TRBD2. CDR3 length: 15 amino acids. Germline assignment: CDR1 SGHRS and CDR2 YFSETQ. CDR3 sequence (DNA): TGCGCCAGCAGCTTTACTAGCGGGGGGTACAGTGAGCAGTTCTTC. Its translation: CASSFTSGGYSEQFF.

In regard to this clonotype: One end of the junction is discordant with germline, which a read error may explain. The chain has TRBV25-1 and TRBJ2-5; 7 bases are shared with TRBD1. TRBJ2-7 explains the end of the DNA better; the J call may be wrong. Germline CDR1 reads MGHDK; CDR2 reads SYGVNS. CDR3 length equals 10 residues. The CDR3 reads CPPGGCEQYF. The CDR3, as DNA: TGCCCCCCAGGGGGATGCGAGCAGTACTTC.

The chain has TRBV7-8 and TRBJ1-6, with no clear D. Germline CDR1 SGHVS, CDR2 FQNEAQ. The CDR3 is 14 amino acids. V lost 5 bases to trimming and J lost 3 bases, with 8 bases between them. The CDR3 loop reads CASSMADYNSPLHF. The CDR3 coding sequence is TGTGCCAGCAGCATGGCCGACTATAATTCACCCCTCCACTTT.

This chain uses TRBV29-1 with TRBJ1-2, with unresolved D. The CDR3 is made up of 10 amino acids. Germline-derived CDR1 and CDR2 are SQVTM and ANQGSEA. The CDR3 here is CGGGDYGYTF. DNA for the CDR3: TGCGGCGGTGGGGACTATGGCTACACCTTC.

The CDR3 bases are TGTGCCAGCAGTGCCCGACAGGGGGGCGAGCAGTACTTC. Its translation: CASSARQGGEQYF. J is TRBJ2-7 and V is TRBV28, with 9 bases identical to TRBD1. The CDR3 spans 13 residues. V lost 5 bases and J lost 6; bases outside the gene matches: 5. CDR1 MDHEN and CDR2 SYDVKM come from the germline V gene.

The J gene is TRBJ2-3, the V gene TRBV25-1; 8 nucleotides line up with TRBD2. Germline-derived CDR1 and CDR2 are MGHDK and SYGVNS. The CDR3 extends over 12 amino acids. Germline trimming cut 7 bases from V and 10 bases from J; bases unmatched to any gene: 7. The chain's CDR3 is CASNLAGGPQYF. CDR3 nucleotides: TGTGCCAGCAACCTCGCGGGAGGTCCGCAGTATTTT.

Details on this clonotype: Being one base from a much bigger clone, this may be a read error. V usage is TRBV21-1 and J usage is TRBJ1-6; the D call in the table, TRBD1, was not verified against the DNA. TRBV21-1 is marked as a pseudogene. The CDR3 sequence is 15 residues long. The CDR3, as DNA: TGTGCCAGCAGAACAGGGGCGGGAAGTAGTTCACCCCCCCACTTT. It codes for CASRTGAGSSSPPHF.

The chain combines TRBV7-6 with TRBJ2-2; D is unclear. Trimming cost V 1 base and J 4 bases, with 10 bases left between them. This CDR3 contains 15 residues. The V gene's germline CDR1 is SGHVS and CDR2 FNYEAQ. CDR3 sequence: CASSLGGSTTGELFF. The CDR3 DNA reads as TGTGCCAGCAGCTTAGGAGGATCTACCACCGGGGAGCTGTTTTTT.

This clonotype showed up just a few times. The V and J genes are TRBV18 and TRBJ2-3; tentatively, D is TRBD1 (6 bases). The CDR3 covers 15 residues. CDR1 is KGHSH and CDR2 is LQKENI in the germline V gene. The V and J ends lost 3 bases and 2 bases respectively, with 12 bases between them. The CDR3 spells CASSPDRPATDTQYF. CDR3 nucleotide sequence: TGTGCCAGCTCACCCGACAGGCCGGCCACAGATACGCAGTATTTT. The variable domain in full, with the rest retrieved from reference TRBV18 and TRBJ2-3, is NAGVMQNPRHLVRRRGQEARLRCSPMKGHSHVYWYRQLPEEGLKFMVYLQKENIIDESGMPKERFSAEFPKEGPSILRIQQVVRGDSAAYFCASSPDRPATDTQYFGPGTRLTVL.

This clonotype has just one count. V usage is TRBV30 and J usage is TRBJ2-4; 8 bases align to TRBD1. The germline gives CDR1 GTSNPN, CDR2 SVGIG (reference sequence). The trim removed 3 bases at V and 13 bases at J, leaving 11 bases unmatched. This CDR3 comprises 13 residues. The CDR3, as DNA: TGTGCCTGGAGCAGACAGGGGTCTGGAGAGCAGTACTTC. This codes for CAWSRQGSGEQYF.

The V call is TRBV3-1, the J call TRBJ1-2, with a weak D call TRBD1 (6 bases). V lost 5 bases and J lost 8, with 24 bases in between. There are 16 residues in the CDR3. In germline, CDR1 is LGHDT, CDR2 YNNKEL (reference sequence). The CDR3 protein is CASSTQGPPVVPGYTF. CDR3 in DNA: TGTGCCAGCAGCACCCAGGGGCCGCCTGTCGTTCCGGGCTACACCTTC. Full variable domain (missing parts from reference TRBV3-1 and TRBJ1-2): DTAVSQTPKYLVTQMGNDKSIKCEQNLGHDTMYWYKQDSKKFLKIMFSYNNKELIINETVPNRFSPKSPDKAHLNLHINSLELGDSAVYFCASSTQGPPVVPGYTFGSGTRLTVV.

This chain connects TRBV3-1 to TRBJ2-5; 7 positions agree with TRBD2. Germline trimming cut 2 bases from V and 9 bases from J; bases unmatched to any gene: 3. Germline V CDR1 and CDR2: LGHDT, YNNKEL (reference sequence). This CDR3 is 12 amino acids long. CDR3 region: CASSQLREPQYF. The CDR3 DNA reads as TGTGCCAGCAGCCAATTGCGGGAGCCCCAGTACTTC.

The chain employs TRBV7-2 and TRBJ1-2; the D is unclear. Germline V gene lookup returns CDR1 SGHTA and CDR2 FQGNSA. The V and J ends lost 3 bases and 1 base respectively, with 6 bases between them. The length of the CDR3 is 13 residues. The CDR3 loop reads CASSFWVNYGYTF. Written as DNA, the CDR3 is TGTGCCAGCAGCTTTTGGGTTAACTATGGCTACACCTTC.

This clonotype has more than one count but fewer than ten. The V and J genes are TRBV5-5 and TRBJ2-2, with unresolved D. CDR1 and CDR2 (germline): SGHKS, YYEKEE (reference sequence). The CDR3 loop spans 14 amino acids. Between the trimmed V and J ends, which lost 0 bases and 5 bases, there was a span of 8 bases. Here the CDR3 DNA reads TGTGCCAGCAGCTTGGACATGCGTACCGGGGAGCTGTTTTTT. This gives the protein CASSLDMRTGELFF.

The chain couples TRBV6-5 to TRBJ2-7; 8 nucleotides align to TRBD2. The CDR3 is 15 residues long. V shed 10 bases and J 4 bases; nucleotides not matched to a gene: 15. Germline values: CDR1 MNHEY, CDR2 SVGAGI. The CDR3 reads CATSPPSGSGYEQYF. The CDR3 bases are TGTGCCACCAGCCCACCCAGCGGGAGTGGGTACGAGCAGTACTTC.

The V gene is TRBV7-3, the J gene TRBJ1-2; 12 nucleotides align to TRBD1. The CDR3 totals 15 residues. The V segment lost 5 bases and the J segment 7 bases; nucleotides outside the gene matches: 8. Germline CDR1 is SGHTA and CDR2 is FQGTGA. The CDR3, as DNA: TGTGCCAGCAGCCCCGGGACAGGGGGCGAGCGTGGCTACACCTTC. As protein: CASSPGTGGERGYTF.

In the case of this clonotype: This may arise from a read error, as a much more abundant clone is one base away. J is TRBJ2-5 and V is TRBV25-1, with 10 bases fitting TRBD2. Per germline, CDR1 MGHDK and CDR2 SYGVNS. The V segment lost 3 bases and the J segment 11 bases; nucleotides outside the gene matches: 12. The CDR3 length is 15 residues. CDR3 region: CASSDSGRTYNEQYF. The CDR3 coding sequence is TGTGCCAGCAGTGATAGCGGGAGGACGTACAATGAGCAGTACTTC.

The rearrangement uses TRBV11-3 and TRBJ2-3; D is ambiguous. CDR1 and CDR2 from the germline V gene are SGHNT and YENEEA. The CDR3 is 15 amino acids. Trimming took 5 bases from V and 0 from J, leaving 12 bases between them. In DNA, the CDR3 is TGTGCCAGCAGCCGAAGAGCTACTAGCACAGATACGCAGTATTTT. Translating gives CASSRRATSTDTQYF. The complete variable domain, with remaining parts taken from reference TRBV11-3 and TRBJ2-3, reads EAGVVQSPRYKIIEKKQPVAFWCNPISGHNTLYWYLQNLGQGPELLIRYENEEAVDDSQLPKDRFSAERLKGVDSTLKIQPAELGDSAVYLCASSRRATSTDTQYFGPGTRLTVL.

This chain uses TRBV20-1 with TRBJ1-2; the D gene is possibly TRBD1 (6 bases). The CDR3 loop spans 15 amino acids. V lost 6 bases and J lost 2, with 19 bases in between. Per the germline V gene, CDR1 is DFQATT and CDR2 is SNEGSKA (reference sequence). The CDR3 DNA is TGCAGTGCCCATACGGCGGGGGCCTACAACTATGGCTACACCTTC. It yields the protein CSAHTAGAYNYGYTF.

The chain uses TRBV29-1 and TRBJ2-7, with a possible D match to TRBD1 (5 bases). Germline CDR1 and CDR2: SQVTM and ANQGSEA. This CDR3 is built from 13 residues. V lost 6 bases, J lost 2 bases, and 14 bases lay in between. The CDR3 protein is CSVTGATTYEQYF. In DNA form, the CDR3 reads TGCAGCGTCACAGGTGCTACGACCTACGAGCAGTACTTC.

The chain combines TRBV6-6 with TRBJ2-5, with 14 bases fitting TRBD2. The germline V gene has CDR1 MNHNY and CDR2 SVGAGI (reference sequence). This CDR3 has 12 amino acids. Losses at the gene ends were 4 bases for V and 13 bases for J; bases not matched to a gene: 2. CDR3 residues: CASSSTSGGAYF. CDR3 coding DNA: TGTGCCAGCAGTTCGACTAGCGGGGGGGCGTACTTC.

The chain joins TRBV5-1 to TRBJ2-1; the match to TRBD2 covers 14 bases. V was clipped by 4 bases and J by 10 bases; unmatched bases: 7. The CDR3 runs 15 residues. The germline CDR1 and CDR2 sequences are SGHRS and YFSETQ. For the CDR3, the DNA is TGCGCCAGCAGCCAGACTAGCGGGGGGGCCCAAGAGCAGTTCTTC. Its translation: CASSQTSGGAQEQFF.

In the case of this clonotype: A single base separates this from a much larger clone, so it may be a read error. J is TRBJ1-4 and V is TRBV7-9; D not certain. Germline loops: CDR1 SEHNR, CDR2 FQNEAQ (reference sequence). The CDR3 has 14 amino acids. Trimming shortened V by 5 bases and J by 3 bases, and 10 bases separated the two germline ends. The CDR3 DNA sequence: TGTGCCAGCAGCAGAAGAGCGGCTAATGAAAAACTGTTTTTT. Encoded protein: CASSRRAANEKLFF.

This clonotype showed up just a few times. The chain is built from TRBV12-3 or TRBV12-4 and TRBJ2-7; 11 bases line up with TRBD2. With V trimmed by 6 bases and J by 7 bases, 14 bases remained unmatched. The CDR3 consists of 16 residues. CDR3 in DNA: TGTGCCAGCAGCAAGGCTAGCGGGGGGCGGTACAATGAGCAGTACTTC. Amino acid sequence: CASSKASGGRYNEQYF.